This T cell receptor beta chain was retrieved from a study of blood T cells in healthy people across ages. PBMCs were isolated at a quantity of at least 6.5 million per sample. The J segment lost 4 bases and the V segment lost 0 bases, leaving 9 bases of the junction unmatched. The CDR3 covers 18 residues. Germline-derived CDR1 and CDR2 are SGHVS and FNYEAQ. Findings of the study overall: Older age coincided with a roughly linear decline in TCR beta diversity per million T cells. As naive T cell percentage varied, TCR beta diversity correlated strongly with it.

This clonotype has only a few counts. The antigen is undetermined. Using a J-beta primer mix together with a sample-barcoded 5' primer, a second PCR was run for roughly 6 to 12 cycles. TCRdb analysed the 5' RACE reads with MiXCR anew, one entry per CDR3 protein. The sample contains under 1 million distinct CDR3 sequences, around two fifths of which appear only once. This clonotype was sampled from a man in his sixties in good health. The sequencing input was blood. The chain is built from TRBV7-6 and TRBJ2-7, with 13 bases identical to TRBD2. CDR3 amino acids: CASSLASTSGGLAYEQYF. DNA of the CDR3: TGTGCCAGCAGCTTAGCATCGACTAGCGGGGGGCTTGCGTACGAGCAGTACTTC.